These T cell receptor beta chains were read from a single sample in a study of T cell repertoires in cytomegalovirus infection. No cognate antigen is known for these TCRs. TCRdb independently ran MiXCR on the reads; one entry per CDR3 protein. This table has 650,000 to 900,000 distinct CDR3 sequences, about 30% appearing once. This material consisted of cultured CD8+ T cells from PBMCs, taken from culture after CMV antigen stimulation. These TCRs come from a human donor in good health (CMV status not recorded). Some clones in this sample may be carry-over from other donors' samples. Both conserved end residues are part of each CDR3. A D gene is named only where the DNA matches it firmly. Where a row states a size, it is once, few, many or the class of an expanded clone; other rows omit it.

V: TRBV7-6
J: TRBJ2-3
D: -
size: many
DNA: TGTGCCAGCAGCTTAGGGACTACAGATACGCAGTATTTT
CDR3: CASSLGTTDTQYF

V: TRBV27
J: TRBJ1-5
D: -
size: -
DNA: TGTGCCAGCAGTCTCCACACCGCTAATCAGCCCCAGCATTTT
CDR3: CASSLHTANQPQHF

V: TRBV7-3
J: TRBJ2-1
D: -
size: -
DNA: TGTGCCAGCAGCTCGGCCTATCAGGGAGATAGCTACAATGAGCAGCTCTTC
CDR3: CASSSAYQGDSYNEQLF

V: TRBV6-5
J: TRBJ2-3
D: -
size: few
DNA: TGTGCCAGCAGTTACTCAGTCAGCGCAGATACGCAGTATTTT
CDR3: CASSYSVSADTQYF

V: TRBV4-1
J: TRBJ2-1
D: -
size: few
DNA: TGCGCCAGCAGATCCTCAGGGTATCCTTGGTATGAGCAGTTCTTC
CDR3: CASRSSGYPWYEQFF

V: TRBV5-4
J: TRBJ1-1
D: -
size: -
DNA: TGTGCCAGCAGCTTGGAGGGAGGAGAGGGTGAAGCTTTCTTT
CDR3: CASSLEGGEGEAFF

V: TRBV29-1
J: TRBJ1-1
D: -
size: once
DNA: TGCAGCGTTGAAGTACCGGGGTTTGAAGCTTTCTTT
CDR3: CSVEVPGFEAFF

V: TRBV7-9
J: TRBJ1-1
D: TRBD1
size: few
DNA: TGTGCCAGCAGCTCAGCTGACAGGGTGGGCACTGAAGCTTTCTTT
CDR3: CASSSADRVGTEAFF

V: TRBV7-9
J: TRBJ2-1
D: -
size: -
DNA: TGTGCCAGCAGCTTATCGACCTCGGAGGCCTACAATGAGCAGTTCTTC
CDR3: CASSLSTSEAYNEQFF

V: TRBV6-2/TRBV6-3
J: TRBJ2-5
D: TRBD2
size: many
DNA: TGTGCCAGCAGGGGGACTAGCGCCGAGACCCAGTACTTC
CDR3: CASRGTSAETQYF

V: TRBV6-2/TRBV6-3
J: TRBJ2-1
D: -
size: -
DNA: TGTGCCACTAAAACCGGGGGTGCTTACAATGAGCAGTTCTTC
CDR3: CATKTGGAYNEQFF

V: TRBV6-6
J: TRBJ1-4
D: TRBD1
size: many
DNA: TGTGCCAGCAACCCGGGACAGGGGAGTGAAAAACTGTTTTTT
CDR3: CASNPGQGSEKLFF

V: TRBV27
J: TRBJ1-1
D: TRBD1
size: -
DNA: TGTGCCAGCAGCCGGAGGTCCAGGGGGCTTATGAACACTGAAGCTTTCTTT
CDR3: CASSRRSRGLMNTEAFF

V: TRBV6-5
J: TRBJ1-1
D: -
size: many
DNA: TGTGCCAGCGGCAAAAGTGCACAATCTGAAGCTTTCTTT
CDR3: CASGKSAQSEAFF

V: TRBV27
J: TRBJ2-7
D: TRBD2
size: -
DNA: TGTGCCAGCAGTTTATCACTCGCGGGGGTACACGGGGAGCAGTACTTC
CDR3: CASSLSLAGVHGEQYF

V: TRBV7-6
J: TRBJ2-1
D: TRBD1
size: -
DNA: TGTGCCAGCAGCTCCAGGACAGGGAGTAGAGATGAGCAGTTCTTC
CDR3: CASSSRTGSRDEQFF

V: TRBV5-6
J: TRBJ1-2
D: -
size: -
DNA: TGTGCCAGCAGTCATGTGGTGGGCGCGGATGGCTACACCTTC
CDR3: CASSHVVGADGYTF

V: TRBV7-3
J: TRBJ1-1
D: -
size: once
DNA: TGTGTCAGCAGCCCTAGGACCCGGGTGGGCACTGAAGCTTTCTTT
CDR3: CVSSPRTRVGTEAFF

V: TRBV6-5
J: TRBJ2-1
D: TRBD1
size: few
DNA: TGTGCCAGCAGTTACCATCGGACAGGGGGCGAGGAGCAGTTCTTC
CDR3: CASSYHRTGGEEQFF

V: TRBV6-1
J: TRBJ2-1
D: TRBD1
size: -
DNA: TGTGCCAGTCGGGGAACAGGGGGGATCAAAAATGAGCAGTTCTTC
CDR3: CASRGTGGIKNEQFF

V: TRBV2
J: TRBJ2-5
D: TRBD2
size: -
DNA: TGTGCCAGCAGTGAACTGGGACTAGCGGGGGGCCAAGAGACCCAGTACTTC
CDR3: CASSELGLAGGQETQYF

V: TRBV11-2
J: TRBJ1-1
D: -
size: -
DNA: TGTGCCAGCAGCTTTTGGGTAGTTCCGGGACGCACTTCTTTGAACACTGAAGCTTTCTTT
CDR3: CASSFWVVPGRTSLNTEAFF

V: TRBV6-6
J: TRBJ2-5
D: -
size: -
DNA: TGTGCCAGCAGTCGCGACGGACGCAATGTGGAGACCCAGTACTTC
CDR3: CASSRDGRNVETQYF